These 27 T cell receptor beta chains were sequenced from one sample in a study of early T cells in non-severe SARS-CoV-2 infection. TCRdb reanalysed the 5' RACE reads using MiXCR and keeps one entry per CDR3 protein. The sample has 100,000 to 150,000 distinct CDR3 sequences; around 14% are singletons. The specimen was whole blood. The receptors originated from an adult who was a healthcare worker with PCR-confirmed SARS-CoV-2 infection or an uninfected control (not recorded which).

A few counts support this clonotype. This chain uses TRBV24-1 with TRBJ2-1, with a tentative D call TRBD1 (7 bases). The CDR3 loop spans 15 amino acids. Trimming took off 3 bases at V and 5 bases at J, with 13 bases between the two ends. The V gene's germline CDR1 is KGHDR and CDR2 SFDVKD. CDR3 residues: CATSDPRGANNEQFF. CDR3 in DNA: TGTGCCACCAGTGATCCCAGGGGGGCCAACAATGAGCAGTTCTTC.

This chain's CDR3 is CASSSSGGASDTQYF. CDR3 sequence (DNA): TGTGCCAGCAGCTCTAGCGGGGGGGCGTCAGATACGCAGTATTTT. The V call is TRBV7-2, the J call TRBJ2-3, with 12 bases identical to TRBD2. This CDR3 contains 15 residues. Trimming took 4 bases from V and 4 from J; bases not matched to a gene: 3. Germline V gene lookup returns CDR1 SGHTA and CDR2 FQGNSA.

In this sample, this clonotype turned up a few times. The chain recombines TRBV14 with TRBJ2-1; no clear D. Trimming removed 0 bases at V and 3 bases at J, with 12 bases between. Germline V gives CDR1 SGHDN, CDR2 FVKESK. The CDR3 sequence is 16 residues long. CDR3 nucleotides: TGTGCCAGCAGCCAAGAAAGAAGGGCCAGCTACAATGAGCAGTTCTTC. As protein: CASSQERRASYNEQFF.

Only a few counts were recorded for this clonotype. The chain recombines TRBV9 with TRBJ2-1; the match to TRBD1 covers 9 bases. This CDR3 region has 14 residues. The V gene's germline CDR1 is SGDLS and CDR2 YYNGEE. V lost 7 bases and J lost 6; bases outside the gene matches: 8. CDR3 coding DNA: TGTGCCAGCGGACAGGGGACGTGGGGCAATGAGCAGTTCTTC. It translates to CASGQGTWGNEQFF.

V is TRBV7-9 and J is TRBJ2-1; D possibly uses TRBD1 or TRBD2 (5 bases each). Trimming pared 3 bases from V and 6 bases from J, leaving 12 bases between. The CDR3 spans 14 residues. Per the germline V gene, CDR1 is SEHNR and CDR2 is FQNEAQ (reference sequence). The CDR3 DNA reads as TGTGCCAGCAGCTTGGACGGGGCTAGCAATGAGCAGTTCTTC. This codes for CASSLDGASNEQFF. Complete variable domain (other parts from reference TRBV7-9 and TRBJ2-1): DTGVSQNPRHKITKRGQNVTFRCDPISEHNRLYWYRQTLGQGPEFLTYFQNEAQLEKSRLLSDRFSAERPKGSFSTLEIQRTEQGDSAMYLCASSLDGASNEQFFGPGTRLTVL.

The genes are TRBV7-2 and TRBJ2-7; perhaps TRBD1 as D (6 bases). The CDR3 has 15 residues. Trimming pared 1 base from V and 0 bases from J, leaving 10 bases between. Germline CDR1 and CDR2: SGHTA and FQGNSA. The CDR3 DNA reads as TGTGCCAGCAGCTTAGACTCAGGGGACTCCTACGAGCAGTACTTC. Residues: CASSLDSGDSYEQYF.

The V gene is TRBV7-9, the J gene TRBJ2-7; D not resolved. From germline, CDR1 is SEHNR and CDR2 FQNEAQ (reference sequence). The ends were cut back, 2 bases at V and 2 bases at J, with 4 bases in the middle. This CDR3 has 12 amino acids. The CDR3 region has the DNA TGTGCCAGCAGCTTAAGTACCTACGAGCAGTACTTC. This gives the protein CASSLSTYEQYF.

This clonotype was counted many times. The CDR3 loop reads CAWGTGGTEAFF. Here the CDR3 DNA reads TGTGCCTGGGGAACAGGGGGTACTGAAGCTTTCTTT. The rearrangement links TRBV30 to TRBJ1-1, with TRBD1 matching over 8 bases. The V and J ends lost 5 bases and 5 bases, in that order; junction bases with no gene match: 4. The CDR3 has 12 residues. Germline V CDR1 and CDR2: GTSNPN, SVGIG (reference sequence). Full variable domain (missing parts from reference TRBV30 and TRBJ1-1): SQTIHQWPATLVQPVGSPLSLECTVEGTSNPNLYWYRQAAGRGLQLLFYSVGIGQISSEVPQNLSASRPQDRQFILSSKKLLLSDSGFYLCAWGTGGTEAFFGQGTRLTVV.

This clonotype was counted a few times. V is TRBV27 and J is TRBJ2-6; no firm D call. The CDR3 is 15 residues long. Germline CDR1 reads MNHEY; CDR2 reads SMNVEV (reference sequence). Trimming removed 1 base at V and 0 bases at J, with 4 bases between. DNA for the CDR3: TGTGCCAGCAGTTTATACCCCTCTGGGGCCAACGTCCTGACTTTC. Its translation is CASSLYPSGANVLTF.

This clonotype was picked up many times. The V gene is TRBV9, the J gene TRBJ2-6; D is undetermined. CDR3 length: 14 amino acids. The V gene's germline CDR1 is SGDLS and CDR2 YYNGEE. Between the trimmed V and J ends, which lost 3 bases and 4 bases, there was a span of 8 bases. The CDR3 spells CASSARDGANVLTF. The CDR3 DNA follows: TGTGCCAGCAGCGCGCGAGACGGGGCCAACGTCCTGACTTTC.

This clonotype has at least ten counts. The CDR3 here is CASSESLAGSGETQYF. The CDR3 DNA reads as TGTGCCAGCAGTGAATCCCTAGCGGGGTCCGGGGAGACCCAGTACTTC. J is TRBJ2-5 and V is TRBV25-1; 9 nucleotides line up with TRBD2. CDR1 is MGHDK and CDR2 is SYGVNS in the germline V gene. V was clipped by 1 base and J by 5 bases; unmatched bases: 8. The CDR3 contains 16 residues.

In its sample, this clonotype was seen many times. The rearrangement joins TRBV12-3 or TRBV12-4 to TRBJ1-6; D remains ambiguous. The V gene lost 3 bases and the J gene lost 7 bases, with 10 bases spanning the gap. The CDR3 totals 14 residues. CDR3 loop: CASSFRVSNSPLHF. In DNA, the CDR3 is TGTGCCAGCAGTTTCCGGGTGTCCAATTCACCCCTCCACTTT.

V and J are TRBV19 and TRBJ2-3, with D possibly being TRBD2 (5 bases). The CDR3 is 16 amino acids. Trimming cost V 4 bases and J 10 bases, with 24 bases left between them. Germline V gene data show CDR1 as LNHDA and CDR2 as SQIVND (reference sequence). Here the CDR3 reads CASSTSSEALFPAQYF. The CDR3 DNA reads as TGTGCCAGTAGTACCTCCTCGGAGGCTCTCTTCCCGGCGCAGTATTTT.

Only a few counts were recorded for this clonotype. The genes are TRBV19 and TRBJ2-3; tentative D call: TRBD2 (6 bases). V was pared by 7 bases and J by 1 base, with 18 bases between. This CDR3 is 16 amino acids long. Germline CDR1 and CDR2: LNHDA and SQIVND (reference sequence). The CDR3 coding sequence is TGTGCCAGTACCCTCACCGGGACGGGAGGCACAGATACGCAGTATTTT. Protein: CASTLTGTGGTDTQYF.

This clonotype was observed a handful of times. This sequence joins TRBV5-4 and TRBJ2-1; 11 nucleotides match TRBD1. CDR3 length equals 15 residues. Germline V gives CDR1 SGHNT, CDR2 YYREEE (reference sequence). V trimming: 6 bases; J trimming: 7 bases; junction bases outside the gene matches: 9. The CDR3 DNA reads as TGTGCCAGCACTCTCCCCGGACAGGGGGCAAATGAGCAGTTCTTC. Translated: CASTLPGQGANEQFF. Full variable domain (outside the CDR3, taken from reference TRBV5-4 and TRBJ2-1): ETGVTQSPTHLIKTRGQQVTLRCSSQSGHNTVSWYQQALGQGPQFIFQYYREEENGRGNFPPRFSGLQFPNYSSELNVNALELDDSALYLCASTLPGQGANEQFFGPGTRLTVL.

The rearrangement joins TRBV6-5 to TRBJ1-4; D unresolved. Germline V gene data show CDR1 as MNHEY and CDR2 as SVGAGI. This CDR3 is 15 amino acids long. V was shortened by 2 bases and J by 7 bases, with 14 bases between the two germline ends. In DNA, the CDR3 is TGTGCCAGCAGTTACAGCGGGGAACCAGGTGAAAAACTGTTTTTT. Protein product: CASSYSGEPGEKLFF.

This clonotype showed up just a few times. The chain employs TRBV13 and TRBJ1-1, with TRBD1 as a possible D gene (5 bases). V was trimmed by 2 bases and J by 13 bases, leaving 23 bases between them. The CDR3 runs 15 residues. Germline V gives CDR1 PRHDT, CDR2 FYEKMQ (reference sequence). Here the CDR3 reads CASSLRGAYRTGGFF. Written as DNA, the CDR3 is TGTGCCAGCAGCTTAAGGGGAGCATACCGGACGGGAGGTTTCTTT.

This clonotype was seen more than once but under ten times. This chain joins TRBV5-1 and TRBJ1-5; D remains unclear. This CDR3 spans 13 amino acids. CDR1 SGHRS and CDR2 YFSETQ come from the germline V gene. V was clipped by 2 bases and J by 7 bases, with 10 bases between them. The CDR3 spells CASSFEGGQPQHF. The CDR3 bases are TGCGCCAGCAGCTTTGAGGGCGGACAGCCCCAGCATTTT.

This rearrangement joins TRBV6-6 to TRBJ2-7, with TRBD2 as a possible D gene (5 bases). Trimming left V 2 bases short and J 2 bases short, with 13 bases between. CDR3 length: 15 amino acids. The V gene's germline CDR1 is MNHNY and CDR2 SVGAGI (reference sequence). DNA of the CDR3: TGTGCCAGCAGTTACAGTACGGGATCCACCTACGAGCAGTACTTC. Its protein product is CASSYSTGSTYEQYF.

V usage is TRBV7-9 and J usage is TRBJ2-7; 8 bases agree with TRBD2. Trimming at V came to 2 bases and at J to 6 bases, leaving 6 bases not matched to a gene. CDR1 and CDR2 from the germline V gene are SEHNR and FQNEAQ (reference sequence). This CDR3 contains 14 residues. This chain's CDR3 is CASSLISGVGEQYF. CDR3 DNA: TGTGCCAGCAGCTTAATTAGCGGGGTTGGCGAGCAGTACTTC. The full variable domain, its missing parts supplied by reference TRBV7-9 and TRBJ2-7, is DTGVSQNPRHKITKRGQNVTFRCDPISEHNRLYWYRQTLGQGPEFLTYFQNEAQLEKSRLLSDRFSAERPKGSFSTLEIQRTEQGDSAMYLCASSLISGVGEQYFGPGTRLTVT.

The J gene is TRBJ1-2, the V gene TRBV7-2; no clear D gene. Trimming took off 3 bases at V and 4 bases at J, with 12 bases between the two ends. This CDR3 comprises 14 residues. The germline CDR1 and CDR2 sequences are SGHTA and FQGNSA. The CDR3 here is CASSLSEGVYGYTF. CDR3 DNA sequence: TGTGCCAGCAGCTTGAGCGAAGGAGTCTATGGCTACACCTTC.

This clonotype appeared many times. This chain connects TRBV18 to TRBJ1-1; weak D call: TRBD1 (5 bases). The CDR3 extends over 13 amino acids. Germline CDR1 KGHSH, CDR2 LQKENI. V shed 8 bases and J shed 1 base, with 11 bases lying between them. The CDR3 reads CASSPGQNTEAFF. In DNA form, the CDR3 reads TGTGCCAGCAGCCCCGGACAGAACACTGAAGCTTTCTTT.

The gene calls are TRBV29-1 and TRBJ1-1; weak D call: TRBD1 (6 bases). V lost 7 bases and J 3 bases, leaving 15 bases between the germline ends. Germline V CDR1 and CDR2: SQVTM, ANQGSEA. The CDR3 spans 13 residues. CDR3 in amino acids: CSAGPGGHTEAFF. In DNA form, the CDR3 reads TGCAGCGCCGGCCCGGGGGGGCACACTGAAGCTTTCTTT.

The genes are TRBV12-3 or TRBV12-4 and TRBJ1-3; D is ambiguous. V was trimmed by 3 bases and J by 4 bases, leaving 13 bases between them. The CDR3 extends over 15 amino acids. Here the CDR3 reads CASSLWSRRGNTIYF. CDR3 sequence (DNA): TGTGCCAGCAGTTTGTGGTCCCGGCGAGGAAACACCATATATTTT.

This clonotype has a handful of counts. The rearrangement uses TRBV12-3 or TRBV12-4 and TRBJ2-1, with D perhaps being TRBD1 or TRBD2 (5 bases each). The CDR3 sequence is 16 residues long. V was cut by 6 bases and J by 3 bases, with 18 bases left in between. The CDR3 DNA is TGTGCCAGCAGACCCCTCCGGGACCCCGGCTACAATGAGCAGTTCTTC. Residues: CASRPLRDPGYNEQFF.

The V call is TRBV12-3 or TRBV12-4, the J call TRBJ1-1; TRBD1 matches at 7 bases. The trim removed 5 bases at V and 6 bases at J, leaving 9 bases unmatched. This CDR3 region has 14 residues. CDR3 sequence: CASSTRPTGSEAFF. DNA for the CDR3: TGTGCCAGCAGTACCCGACCGACAGGGTCTGAAGCTTTCTTT.

This clonotype has more than one count but fewer than ten. The V gene is TRBV29-1, the J gene TRBJ2-7; either TRBD1 or TRBD2 may supply D (5 bases each). Germline lookup yields CDR1 SQVTM and CDR2 ANQGSEA. The V gene lost 6 bases and the J gene lost 7 bases, with 13 bases spanning the gap. The CDR3 has 11 amino acids. Written as DNA, the CDR3 is TGCAGCGTCAAGAGGGGAACAGAGCAGTACTTC. It specifies CSVKRGTEQYF.